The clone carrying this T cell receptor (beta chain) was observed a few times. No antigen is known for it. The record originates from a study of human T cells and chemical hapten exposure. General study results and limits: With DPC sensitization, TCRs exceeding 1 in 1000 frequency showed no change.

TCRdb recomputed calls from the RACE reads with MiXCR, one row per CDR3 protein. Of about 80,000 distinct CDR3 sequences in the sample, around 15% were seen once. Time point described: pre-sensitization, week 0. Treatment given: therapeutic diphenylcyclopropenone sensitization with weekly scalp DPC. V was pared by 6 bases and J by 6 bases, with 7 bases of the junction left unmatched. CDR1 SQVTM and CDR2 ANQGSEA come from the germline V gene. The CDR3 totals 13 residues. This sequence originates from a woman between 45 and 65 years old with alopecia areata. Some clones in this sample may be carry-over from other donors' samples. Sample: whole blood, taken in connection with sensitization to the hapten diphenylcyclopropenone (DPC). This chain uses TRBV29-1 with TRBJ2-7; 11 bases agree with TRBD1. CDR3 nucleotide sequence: TGCAGCGTAGCCGGACAGGGGGCCGGCGAGCAGTACTTC. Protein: CSVAGQGAGEQYF.